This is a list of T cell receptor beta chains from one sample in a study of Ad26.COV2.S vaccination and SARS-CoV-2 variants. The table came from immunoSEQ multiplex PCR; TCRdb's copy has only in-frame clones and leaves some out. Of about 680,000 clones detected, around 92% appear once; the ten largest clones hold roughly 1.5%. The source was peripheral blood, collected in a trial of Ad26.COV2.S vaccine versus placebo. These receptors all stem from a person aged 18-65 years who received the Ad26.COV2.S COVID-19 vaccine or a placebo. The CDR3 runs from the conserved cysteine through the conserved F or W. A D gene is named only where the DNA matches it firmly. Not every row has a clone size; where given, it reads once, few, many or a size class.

CDR3 protein: CASSLAGTSGGGDTQYF; CDR3 DNA: TGTGCCAGCAGCTTAGCCGGGACTAGCGGGGGAGGGGATACGCAGTATTTT; J gene: TRBJ2-3; clone size: .; D gene: TRBD2; V gene: TRBV7-6
CDR3 protein: CASQGGTDTQYF; CDR3 DNA: TGTGCCAGCCAGGGAGGTACAGATACGCAGTATTTT; J gene: TRBJ2-3; clone size: .; D gene: .; V gene: TRBV4-2
CDR3 protein: CASSPSGTGAGDTQYF; CDR3 DNA: TGTGCCAGCTCACCTTCCGGGACAGGGGCAGGGGATACGCAGTATTTT; J gene: TRBJ2-3; clone size: .; D gene: TRBD1; V gene: TRBV18
CDR3 protein: CASSLGQGNEQYF; CDR3 DNA: TGTGCCAGCAGCTTAGGACAGGGCAACGAGCAGTACTTC; J gene: TRBJ2-7; clone size: .; D gene: TRBD1; V gene: TRBV7-2
CDR3 protein: CASSLVADRYTEAFF; CDR3 DNA: TGTGCCAGCAGCTTAGTGGCGGACAGATACACTGAAGCTTTCTTT; J gene: TRBJ1-1; clone size: .; D gene: .; V gene: TRBV7-9
CDR3 protein: CASSKGQGNSNQPQHF; CDR3 DNA: TGTGCCAGTAGTAAAGGACAGGGGAATAGCAATCAGCCCCAGCATTTT; J gene: TRBJ1-5; clone size: .; D gene: TRBD1; V gene: TRBV19
CDR3 protein: CASSPYPGQDANYGYTF; CDR3 DNA: TGTGCCAGCAGTCCCTATCCGGGACAGGACGCGAACTATGGCTACACCTTC; J gene: TRBJ1-2; clone size: .; D gene: TRBD1; V gene: TRBV27
CDR3 protein: CASSEAGQKLFF; CDR3 DNA: TGTGCCAGCAGCGAAGCTGGACAGAAACTGTTTTTT; J gene: TRBJ1-4; clone size: few; D gene: .; V gene: TRBV6-1
CDR3 protein: CASSPRYSGNTYEQYF; CDR3 DNA: TGTGCCAGCAGCCCAAGGTACAGCGGGAACACCTACGAGCAGTACTTC; J gene: TRBJ2-7; clone size: .; D gene: TRBD2; V gene: TRBV11-2
CDR3 protein: CASVRGTSGSRTGELFF; CDR3 DNA: TGCGCCAGCGTTCGCGGGACTAGCGGGAGTCGGACCGGGGAGCTGTTTTTT; J gene: TRBJ2-2; clone size: .; D gene: TRBD2; V gene: TRBV5-1
CDR3 protein: CASSPPGSGNTIYF; CDR3 DNA: TGTGCCAGCTCACCACCGGGCTCTGGAAACACCATATATTTT; J gene: TRBJ1-3; clone size: once; D gene: .; V gene: TRBV18
CDR3 protein: CASRLLHGETQYF; CDR3 DNA: TGTGCCAGCAGGTTACTCCACGGGGAGACCCAGTACTTC; J gene: TRBJ2-5; clone size: .; D gene: .; V gene: TRBV7-2
CDR3 protein: CATSLNSTYEQYF; CDR3 DNA: TGTGCCACCAGTCTAAATAGTACCTACGAGCAGTACTTC; J gene: TRBJ2-7; clone size: once; D gene: .; V gene: TRBV24-1
CDR3 protein: CASSVDLLQETQYF; CDR3 DNA: TGTGCCAGCAGCGTAGACCTACTCCAAGAGACCCAGTACTTC; J gene: TRBJ2-5; clone size: .; D gene: .; V gene: TRBV9
CDR3 protein: CASSESPGQETQYF; CDR3 DNA: TGCGCCAGCAGTGAGTCGCCAGGGCAAGAGACCCAGTACTTC; J gene: TRBJ2-5; clone size: .; D gene: .; V gene: TRBV10-1
CDR3 protein: CASSQDSLQPQHF; CDR3 DNA: TGTGCCAGCAGCCAAGACAGTCTTCAGCCCCAGCATTTT; J gene: TRBJ1-5; clone size: .; D gene: .; V gene: TRBV3-1/TRBV3-2
CDR3 protein: CASTGGGGGYTF; CDR3 DNA: TGCGCCAGCACCGGAGGGGGCGGGGGCTACACCTTC; J gene: TRBJ1-2; clone size: .; D gene: TRBD1; V gene: TRBV5-1
CDR3 protein: CASSEGVLLYEQYF; CDR3 DNA: TGTGCCAGCAGTGAAGGGGTGTTGCTGTACGAGCAGTACTTC; J gene: TRBJ2-7; clone size: once; D gene: .; V gene: TRBV2
CDR3 protein: CAWSDPVQTGTLF; CDR3 DNA: TGTGCCTGGAGTGACCCAGTCCAAACCGGGACCCTCTTC; J gene: TRBJ2-1; clone size: .; D gene: .; V gene: TRBV30
CDR3 protein: CASSRAYIRNQPQHF; CDR3 DNA: TGTGCCAGCAGCCGGGCCTACATTCGGAATCAGCCCCAGCATTTT; J gene: TRBJ1-5; clone size: .; D gene: .; V gene: TRBV6-2/TRBV6-3
CDR3 protein: CASRGSGTHYTF; CDR3 DNA: TGTGCCAGCAGGGGCTCCGGGACCCACTACACCTTC; J gene: TRBJ1-2; clone size: .; D gene: .; V gene: TRBV25-1
CDR3 protein: CAWRDRANYGYTF; CDR3 DNA: TGTGCCTGGAGGGACAGGGCTAACTATGGCTACACCTTC; J gene: TRBJ1-2; clone size: .; D gene: TRBD1; V gene: TRBV30
CDR3 protein: CASSQDWVGAQYF; CDR3 DNA: TGTGCCAGCAGCCAAGATTGGGTTGGAGCGCAGTATTTT; J gene: TRBJ2-3; clone size: once; D gene: .; V gene: TRBV14
CDR3 protein: CASSSRGPWSYEQYF; CDR3 DNA: TGTGCCAGCAGCTCTCGAGGGCCATGGAGCTACGAGCAGTACTTC; J gene: TRBJ2-7; clone size: .; D gene: .; V gene: TRBV5-4
CDR3 protein: CASSPGGSSYNEQFF; CDR3 DNA: TGTGCCAGCAGCCCGGGGGGGAGCTCCTACAATGAGCAGTTCTTC; J gene: TRBJ2-1; clone size: .; D gene: TRBD2; V gene: TRBV27
CDR3 protein: CASSPGTQQETQYF; CDR3 DNA: TGCGCCAGCAGCCCCGGGACTCAACAAGAGACCCAGTACTTC; J gene: TRBJ2-5; clone size: .; D gene: .; V gene: TRBV5-1
CDR3 protein: CASGFGAMNTEAFF; CDR3 DNA: TGTGCTAGTGGTTTTGGGGCGATGAACACTGAAGCTTTCTTT; J gene: TRBJ1-1; clone size: once; D gene: .; V gene: TRBV12-5
CDR3 protein: CASSASGGPSYGYTF; CDR3 DNA: TGTGCCAGTAGTGCATCAGGGGGTCCGAGCTATGGCTACACCTTC; J gene: TRBJ1-2; clone size: .; D gene: TRBD1; V gene: TRBV19
CDR3 protein: CASSYSHGQTQYF; CDR3 DNA: TGTGCCAGCAGTTACTCGCATGGGCAAACGCAGTATTTT; J gene: TRBJ2-3; clone size: .; D gene: .; V gene: TRBV6-5
CDR3 protein: CASSSGQIQETQYF; CDR3 DNA: TGCGCCAGCAGTTCAGGACAGATTCAAGAGACCCAGTACTTC; J gene: TRBJ2-5; clone size: once; D gene: .; V gene: TRBV5-1
CDR3 protein: CASRGRQGEKLFF; CDR3 DNA: TGTGCCAGCAGAGGGCGGCAAGGGGAAAAACTGTTTTTT; J gene: TRBJ1-4; clone size: .; D gene: .; V gene: TRBV27
CDR3 protein: CASSFNLPEAFF; CDR3 DNA: TGTGCCAGCAGCTTTAACCTGCCTGAAGCTTTCTTT; J gene: TRBJ1-1; clone size: .; D gene: .; V gene: TRBV7-9
CDR3 protein: CASSEAVGWTGELFF; CDR3 DNA: TGTGCCAGCAGTGAAGCGGTGGGGTGGACCGGGGAGCTGTTTTTT; J gene: TRBJ2-2; clone size: .; D gene: .; V gene: TRBV6-1
CDR3 protein: CASSHPSGPSSYEQYF; CDR3 DNA: TGCGCCAGCAGTCATCCCTCCGGACCTTCCTCCTACGAGCAGTACTTC; J gene: TRBJ2-7; clone size: .; D gene: .; V gene: TRBV10-1
CDR3 protein: CASSQTDRGNTGELFF; CDR3 DNA: TGTGCCAGCTCACAGACCGACAGGGGGAACACCGGGGAGCTGTTTTTT; J gene: TRBJ2-2; clone size: .; D gene: TRBD1; V gene: TRBV18
CDR3 protein: CASSPGGAHEQYF; CDR3 DNA: TGTGCCAGCAGCCCAGGGGGGGCGCATGAGCAGTACTTC; J gene: TRBJ2-7; clone size: .; D gene: .; V gene: TRBV7-9
CDR3 protein: CASSVGGVNTGELFF; CDR3 DNA: TGTGCCAGCAGCGTAGGGGGTGTGAACACCGGGGAGCTGTTTTTT; J gene: TRBJ2-2; clone size: .; D gene: .; V gene: TRBV9
CDR3 protein: CASSLSNEQFF; CDR3 DNA: TGTGCCAGCAGTTTATCCAATGAGCAGTTCTTC; J gene: TRBJ2-1; clone size: .; D gene: .; V gene: TRBV6-6
CDR3 protein: CASSQGNGRGPGELFF; CDR3 DNA: TGTGCCAGCAGCCAAGGAAATGGCAGGGGCCCCGGGGAGCTGTTTTTT; J gene: TRBJ2-2; clone size: few; D gene: .; V gene: TRBV3-1/TRBV3-2
CDR3 protein: CAISESRATNQPQHF; CDR3 DNA: TGTGCCATCAGTGAGTCAAGGGCCACCAATCAGCCCCAGCATTTT; J gene: TRBJ1-5; clone size: .; D gene: .; V gene: TRBV10-3
CDR3 protein: CASSLVAGPQETQYF; CDR3 DNA: TGTGCCAGCAGCTTGGTTGCGGGTCCCCAAGAGACCCAGTACTTC; J gene: TRBJ2-5; clone size: .; D gene: .; V gene: TRBV5-4
CDR3 protein: CASSREPIRTGGSTDTQYF; CDR3 DNA: TGCGCCAGCAGCCGAGAACCCATCCGAACAGGGGGAAGCACAGATACGCAGTATTTT; J gene: TRBJ2-3; clone size: .; D gene: TRBD1; V gene: TRBV4-3
CDR3 protein: CASSPSRDTEAFF; CDR3 DNA: TGTGCCAGCTCACCATCGAGGGACACTGAAGCTTTCTTT; J gene: TRBJ1-1; clone size: .; D gene: .; V gene: TRBV18
CDR3 protein: CASSERSNQPQHF; CDR3 DNA: TGTGCCAGCAGTGAACGTAGCAATCAGCCCCAGCATTTT; J gene: TRBJ1-5; clone size: .; D gene: .; V gene: TRBV6-1
CDR3 protein: CASSQNLDRSSYEQYF; CDR3 DNA: TGTGCCAGCAGCCAAAACCTAGACAGGAGTTCCTACGAGCAGTACTTC; J gene: TRBJ2-7; clone size: .; D gene: .; V gene: TRBV5-5
CDR3 protein: CASSFWGLKSGELFF; CDR3 DNA: TGTGCCAGCAGCTTCTGGGGGCTTAAGTCCGGGGAGCTGTTTTTT; J gene: TRBJ2-2; clone size: .; D gene: .; V gene: TRBV7-8
CDR3 protein: CASSEVGSGGPYEQYF; CDR3 DNA: TGTGCCAGCAGTGAAGTCGGTAGCGGGGGCCCATACGAGCAGTACTTC; J gene: TRBJ2-7; clone size: .; D gene: TRBD2; V gene: TRBV6-1
CDR3 protein: CASAFSGTGRLTGYTF; CDR3 DNA: TGTGCCAGCGCCTTCTCCGGGACAGGGAGGTTGACTGGCTACACCTTC; J gene: TRBJ1-2; clone size: .; D gene: TRBD1; V gene: TRBV27
CDR3 protein: CASSQLRDQPQHF; CDR3 DNA: TGTGCCAGCAGCCAATTGCGGGATCAGCCCCAGCATTTT; J gene: TRBJ1-5; clone size: .; D gene: .; V gene: TRBV4-2
CDR3 protein: CASSQYQETQYF; CDR3 DNA: TGTGCCAGCAGCCAGTACCAAGAGACCCAGTACTTC; J gene: TRBJ2-5; clone size: .; D gene: .; V gene: TRBV7-2
CDR3 protein: CAISQLGGNEQFF; CDR3 DNA: TGTGCCATCAGCCAACTAGGGGGCAATGAGCAGTTCTTC; J gene: TRBJ2-1; clone size: .; D gene: .; V gene: TRBV10-3
CDR3 protein: CASSPTSGREGNEQFF; CDR3 DNA: TGTGCTAGCAGCCCGACTAGCGGGAGGGAGGGCAATGAGCAGTTCTTC; J gene: TRBJ2-1; clone size: .; D gene: TRBD2; V gene: TRBV7-7
CDR3 protein: CATSRDKLPQHF; CDR3 DNA: TGTGCCACCAGCAGAGATAAACTGCCCCAGCATTTT; J gene: TRBJ1-5; clone size: .; D gene: .; V gene: TRBV15
CDR3 protein: CASSWDRQRGGYF; CDR3 DNA: TGTGCCAGCAGCTGGGACAGGCAACGGGGGGGGTATTTT; J gene: TRBJ2-3; clone size: .; D gene: .; V gene: TRBV12-3/TRBV12-4
CDR3 protein: CASSLVRVQALSYEQYF; CDR3 DNA: TGTGCCAGCAGCTTGGTTAGAGTACAGGCCCTCTCCTACGAGCAGTACTTC; J gene: TRBJ2-7; clone size: .; D gene: .; V gene: TRBV5-5
CDR3 protein: CASSDRDRGLEYF; CDR3 DNA: TGTGCCAGCTCAGATCGAGACAGGGGATTAGAGTACTTC; J gene: TRBJ2-7; clone size: .; D gene: TRBD1; V gene: TRBV18
CDR3 protein: CASSGRLAGSHEQYF; CDR3 DNA: TGCGCCAGCAGTGGAAGACTAGCGGGAAGCCACGAGCAGTACTTC; J gene: TRBJ2-7; clone size: .; D gene: TRBD2; V gene: TRBV10-1
CDR3 protein: CASSLLAGSLNEQFF; CDR3 DNA: TGCGCCAGCAGCTTACTAGCGGGGTCTCTGAATGAGCAGTTCTTC; J gene: TRBJ2-1; clone size: .; D gene: TRBD2; V gene: TRBV5-1
CDR3 protein: CASSVGQNYGYTF; CDR3 DNA: TGTGCCAGCAGCGTAGGACAGAACTATGGCTACACCTTC; J gene: TRBJ1-2; clone size: .; D gene: .; V gene: TRBV9
CDR3 protein: CASSYLTGGSDGYTF; CDR3 DNA: TGTGCCAGCAGTTACTTAACAGGTGGATCGGATGGCTACACCTTC; J gene: TRBJ1-2; clone size: .; D gene: .; V gene: TRBV6-6